The 26 T cell receptor beta chains below were found in one sample sequenced in a study of T cell responses to AZD1222 COVID-19 vaccine (dated by TCRdb to the early 2020s). The library relied on the immunoSEQ multiplex PCR assay. This is the immuneACCESS table as TCRdb keeps it, with only in-frame sequences that have V and J called. A part of the clones is gone; compared with another copy, unresolved V genes explain less than half, and the rest is unexplained. Recorded for this sample are 100,000 to 150,000 clones; about 89% of them occurred a single time. 25% to 30% of the sample is taken by the ten largest. The sample's time point label, decoded: baseline before first vaccination. The material was peripheral blood, obtained on day 0 of AZD1222 vaccination. These receptor sequences come from an adult in good health.

The chain has TRBV3-1 (or the pseudogene TRBV3-2) and TRBJ1-1; 7 nucleotides align to TRBD1. CDR1 is LGHDT, CDR2 YNNKEL, per germline (reference sequence). The CDR3 runs 15 residues. The V and J ends lost 3 bases and 3 bases, in that order; junction bases with no gene match: 7. CDR3 in DNA: TGTGCCAGCAGCCATTATGACAGGGCGGACACTGAAGCTTTCTTT. This codes for CASSHYDRADTEAFF.

The chain combines TRBV5-1 with TRBJ2-2; 8 bases line up with TRBD1. The CDR3 covers 12 residues. Germline CDR1 reads SGHRS; CDR2 reads YFSETQ. The V segment lost 5 bases and the J segment 6 bases; nucleotides outside the gene matches: 0. CDR3 sequence reads: CASRGQAGELFF. The DNA of the CDR3 is TGCGCCAGCAGGGGACAGGCCGGGGAGCTGTTTTTT.

The V gene is TRBV2, the J gene TRBJ1-5; 8 bases line up with TRBD1. The CDR3 is 16 residues long. Per the germline V gene, CDR1 is SNHLY and CDR2 is FYNNEI. The V and J ends lost 3 bases and 2 bases, in that order; junction bases with no gene match: 6. The CDR3 nucleotides read TGTGCCAGCAGTGACCAGGGGGCTGCGGGCAATCAGCCCCAGCATTTT. The encoded protein is CASSDQGAAGNQPQHF.

The chain employs TRBV5-1 and TRBJ2-5; no firm D call. The V gene lost 0 bases and the J gene lost 2 bases, with 8 bases spanning the gap. CDR3 size: 14 residues. In germline, CDR1 is SGHRS, CDR2 YFSETQ. Here the CDR3 reads CASSLVGGQETQYF. CDR3 DNA: TGCGCCAGCAGCTTGGTGGGCGGACAAGAGACCCAGTACTTC. Using reference TRBV5-1 and TRBJ2-5 for the parts outside the CDR3, the full variable domain is KAGVTQTPRYLIKTRGQQVTLSCSPISGHRSVSWYQQTPGQGLQFLFEYFSETQRNKGNFPGRFSGRQFSNSRSEMNVSTLELGDSALYLCASSLVGGQETQYFGPGTRLLVL.

J is TRBJ1-2 and V is TRBV4-2, with D maybe TRBD1 (6 bases). Trimming took off 0 bases at V and 10 bases at J, with 12 bases between the two ends. Germline CDR1 and CDR2: LGHNA and YNFKEQ. CDR3 length: 13 residues. In nucleotides, the CDR3 is TGTGCCAGCAGCCAAGACCTCAGGGGATTCTACACCTTC. The encoded protein is CASSQDLRGFYTF.

The rearrangement uses TRBV10-3 and TRBJ1-2, with D hard to call. With 3 bases removed from V and 2 bases from J, the gap between germline ends came to 7 bases. Germline CDR1 and CDR2: ENHRY and SYGVKD. The CDR3 loop spans 13 amino acids. The CDR3 DNA reads TGTGCCATCAGTGATGTTAAAAACTATGGCTACACCTTC. Translating it yields CAISDVKNYGYTF.

This chain connects TRBV7-9 to TRBJ1-3; D gene unclear. The CDR3 runs to 12 residues. V lost 4 bases and J 2 bases, leaving 3 bases between the germline ends. Germline V CDR1 and CDR2: SEHNR, FQNEAQ (reference sequence). In DNA form, the CDR3 reads TGTGCCAGCAGCTCTCCTGGAAACACCATATATTTT. Translating gives CASSSPGNTIYF.

The chain employs TRBV6-5 and TRBJ2-7; TRBD1 matches at 8 bases. The CDR3 spans 13 residues. V dropped 6 bases and J dropped 3; count of bases not matched to a gene: 4. CDR1 is MNHEY, CDR2 SVGAGI, per germline. CDR3 protein: CASRGTGGYEQYF. As DNA, the CDR3 is TGTGCCAGCAGAGGAACAGGGGGCTACGAGCAGTACTTC.

In its sample, this clone was seen once. The rearrangement links TRBV7-8 to TRBJ1-3; tentatively, D is TRBD1 (6 bases). Trimming left V 3 bases short and J 0 bases short, with 12 bases between. The CDR3 contains 16 residues. Germline values: CDR1 SGHVS, CDR2 FQNEAQ. CDR3 region: CASSFGGLTSGNTIYF. In nucleotides, the CDR3 is TGTGCCAGCAGCTTCGGGGGCCTAACCTCTGGAAACACCATATATTTT.

The rearrangement links TRBV3-1 (or the pseudogene TRBV3-2) to TRBJ2-5; 8 bases line up with TRBD2. The germline V gene encodes CDR1 LGHDT and CDR2 YNNKEL (reference sequence). The CDR3 runs 16 residues. Losses at the gene ends were 5 bases for V and 7 bases for J; bases not matched to a gene: 15. The DNA for the CDR3 is TGTGCCAGCAGCTCATCTCCGGGGGGGGCAGAGGCGACCCAGTACTTC. It is translated as CASSSSPGGAEATQYF.

The chain recombines TRBV5-4 with TRBJ1-2; 9 positions match TRBD1. Germline assignment: CDR1 SGHNT and CDR2 YYREEE (reference sequence). This CDR3 contains 15 residues. The junction had 7 bases not matched to a gene; V was cut back by 3 bases and J by 4 bases. CDR3 sequence: CASSSRTGESYGYTF. CDR3 coding DNA: TGTGCCAGCAGCTCACGGACAGGGGAATCCTATGGCTACACCTTC.

This chain links TRBV28 with TRBJ1-5, with TRBD1 matching 9 bases. The junction had 7 bases not matched to a gene; V was cut back by 3 bases and J by 7 bases. The CDR3 consists of 15 residues. Germline V gives CDR1 MDHEN, CDR2 SYDVKM. The CDR3 DNA is TGTGCCAGCAGTTTCGTGACAGGGGGAAGGCAGCCCCAGCATTTT. It specifies CASSFVTGGRQPQHF.

The chain combines TRBV29-1 with TRBJ1-5, with TRBD1 identical over 8 bases. Losses at the gene ends were 0 bases for V and 2 bases for J; bases not matched to a gene: 3. CDR3 length equals 15 residues. Germline values: CDR1 SQVTM, CDR2 ANQGSEA. CDR3 sequence: CSVEESGGGNQPQHF. CDR3 bases: TGCAGCGTTGAAGAATCAGGGGGCGGCAATCAGCCCCAGCATTTT.

This clone was seen a handful of times. The chain joins TRBV6-5 to TRBJ1-1; possible D gene TRBD1, 5 bases. The CDR3 loop spans 13 amino acids. V was cut by 7 bases and J by 8 bases, with 17 bases left in between. Germline V gene data show CDR1 as MNHEY and CDR2 as SVGAGI. In nucleotides, the CDR3 is TGTGCCAGCAAAAAGGGGCAATTCGGGGAAGCTTTCTTT. This translates into CASKKGQFGEAFF.

The chain links TRBV4-1 to TRBJ1-2, with 7 nucleotides matching TRBD1. The CDR3 is made up of 16 amino acids. V lost 0 bases to trimming and J lost 5 bases; unmatched junction nucleotides: 9. Germline V gene data show CDR1 as MGHRA and CDR2 as YSYEKL. In DNA, the CDR3 is TGCGCCAGCAGCCAAGAGTCGGGACAGACCTTATATGGCTACACCTTC. It is translated as CASSQESGQTLYGYTF.

The chain combines TRBV11-2 with TRBJ1-1, with TRBD1 identical over 11 bases. Germline CDR1 and CDR2: SGHAT and FQNNGV. V was clipped by 4 bases and J by 6 bases; unmatched bases: 7. The CDR3 consists of 15 residues. CDR3: CASSYNPGQGAEAFF. As DNA, the CDR3 is TGTGCCAGCAGCTACAATCCGGGACAGGGGGCTGAAGCTTTCTTT.

This chain connects TRBV2 to TRBJ1-5; D unclear. The CDR3 is 13 residues long. The ends were cut back, 7 bases at V and 2 bases at J, with 9 bases in the middle. Per germline, CDR1 SNHLY and CDR2 FYNNEI. The CDR3 DNA reads as TGTGCCAGCAACCGGGAGCGCAATCAGCCCCAGCATTTT. Translation gives CASNRERNQPQHF.

The V gene is TRBV9, the J gene TRBJ1-6; the D is unclear. Trimming removed 0 bases at V and 10 bases at J, with 8 bases between. This CDR3 region has 13 residues. The V gene's germline CDR1 is SGDLS and CDR2 YYNGEE. The CDR3 loop is CASSVASGSPLHF. The DNA of the CDR3 is TGTGCCAGCAGCGTAGCCTCGGGCTCACCCCTCCACTTT.

This chain connects TRBV3-1 (or the pseudogene TRBV3-2) to TRBJ1-1; D call uncertain. The V end lost 4 bases, the J end lost 11 bases, and 11 bases lay between the germline ends. This CDR3 spans 11 amino acids. CDR1 LGHDT and CDR2 YNNKEL come from the germline V gene (reference sequence). CDR3 nucleotide sequence: TGTGCCAGCAGCCTCGGACTATTGGCTTTCTTT. Translating it yields CASSLGLLAFF.

The CDR3 region has the DNA TGTGCCAGCAGCTTAAGGAATGAGCAGTTCTTC. It specifies CASSLRNEQFF. The chain recombines TRBV7-9 with TRBJ2-1; D is unresolved. V lost 2 bases and J lost 7, with 3 bases in between. Germline loops: CDR1 SEHNR, CDR2 FQNEAQ (reference sequence). CDR3 size: 11 residues. The full variable domain, completed using reference TRBV7-9 and TRBJ2-1, is DTGVSQNPRHKITKRGQNVTFRCDPISEHNRLYWYRQTLGQGPEFLTYFQNEAQLEKSRLLSDRFSAERPKGSFSTLEIQRTEQGDSAMYLCASSLRNEQFFGPGTRLTVL.

The chain links TRBV6-5 to TRBJ2-1; maybe TRBD2 (7 bases). With 6 bases removed from V and 10 bases from J, the gap between germline ends came to 16 bases. The CDR3 runs to 13 residues. Germline values: CDR1 MNHEY, CDR2 SVGAGI. CDR3 protein: CASRSPGGPEQFF. The CDR3 DNA reads TGTGCCAGCAGATCCCCGGGGGGCCCAGAGCAGTTCTTC.

A single count supports this clone. The chain employs TRBV19 and TRBJ2-5, with D perhaps matching TRBD2 (5 bases). Trimming left V 3 bases short and J 4 bases short, with 12 bases between. The CDR3 is 14 residues long. CDR1 is LNHDA and CDR2 is SQIVND in the germline V gene (reference sequence). CDR3 nucleotide sequence: TGTGCCAGTAGTATGAGGGAATTGGGAGAGACCCAGTACTTC. Translating it yields CASSMRELGETQYF.

This chain joins TRBV18 and TRBJ1-2; the D is unclear. The germline CDR1 and CDR2 sequences are KGHSH and LQKENI. This CDR3 has 14 amino acids. V was pared by 2 bases and J by 4 bases, with 11 bases between. CDR3 nucleotide sequence: TGTGCCAGCTCACCAGAGAGGGAGAGCTATGGCTACACCTTC. Translated, it gives CASSPERESYGYTF.

V and J are TRBV6-4 and TRBJ1-1; no clear D gene. The length of the CDR3 is 13 residues. Trimming pared 0 bases from V and 2 bases from J, leaving 4 bases between. Looked up from germline, CDR1 is MRHNA and CDR2 is SNTAGT. CDR3 sequence (DNA): TGTGCCAGCAGTGACTCGGACAACACTGAAGCTTTCTTT. Its protein is CASSDSDNTEAFF.

In its sample, this clone was seen a few times. This rearrangement joins TRBV5-6 to TRBJ1-2, with D unresolved. Germline CDR1 and CDR2: SGHDT and YYEEEE. Trimming pared 3 bases from V and 8 bases from J, leaving 26 bases between. This CDR3 contains 17 residues. CDR3 coding DNA: TGTGCCAGCAGCTCCCCGGCTGCGGAGAAGGGTTTGTGGGGCTACACCTTC. Translation: CASSSPAAEKGLWGYTF.

This rearrangement joins TRBV10-3 to TRBJ1-2, with D possibly being TRBD1 (6 bases). The CDR3 is 13 residues long. Trimming pared 2 bases from V and 3 bases from J, leaving 7 bases between. Germline loops: CDR1 ENHRY, CDR2 SYGVKD. This CDR3 is CAISEEGDYGYTF. The CDR3 DNA reads as TGTGCCATCAGTGAGGAGGGGGACTATGGCTACACCTTC.